The next 3 T cell receptor beta chains were all read from a single sample in a study of blood T cell repertoires in COVID-19. Clones were read by immunoSEQ multiplex PCR, and TCRdb kept only the in-frame ones, dropping some. The repertoire consists of hundreds of thousands of clones, with approximately 91% occurring once and the leading ten covering around 0.92%. Sample: PBMCs or T cells enriched from blood (not recorded which). The receptors here all came from a woman aged 25 to 39 who had recovered from COVID-19.

In DNA form, the CDR3 reads TGTGCCAGTAGTATACAGGGACAGGATTCACCCCTCCACTTT. This translates into CASSIQGQDSPLHF. The V gene is TRBV19, the J gene TRBJ1-6; 8 positions match TRBD1. V was clipped by 2 bases and J by 8 bases; unmatched bases: 2. Germline V gene sequence: CDR1 LNHDA, CDR2 SQIVND (reference sequence). This CDR3 has 14 amino acids. The variable domain in full, with the rest retrieved from reference TRBV19 and TRBJ1-6, is DGGITQSPKYLFRKEGQNVTLSCEQNLNHDAMYWYRQDPGQGLRLIYYSQIVNDFQKGDIAEGYSVSREKKESFPLTVTSAQKNPTAFYLCASSIQGQDSPLHFGNGTRLTVT.

The chain carries TRBV6-1 and TRBJ2-7; the match to TRBD2 covers 7 bases. Trimming at V came to 3 bases and at J to 7 bases, leaving 6 bases not matched to a gene. Germline V CDR1 and CDR2: MNHNS, SASEGT. This CDR3 has 13 amino acids. In DNA form, the CDR3 reads TGTGCCAGCAGTGATTTGCGGGGGAGGGAGCAGTACTTC. As protein: CASSDLRGREQYF.

The V and J genes are TRBV9 and TRBJ2-3; 7 nucleotides match TRBD2. The trim removed 6 bases at V and 1 base at J, leaving 5 bases unmatched. Germline CDR1 reads SGDLS; CDR2 reads YYNGEE. The CDR3 runs to 14 residues. CDR3 protein: CASTRGLGTDTQYF. For the CDR3, the DNA is TGTGCCAGCACCCGAGGACTAGGCACAGATACGCAGTATTTT.